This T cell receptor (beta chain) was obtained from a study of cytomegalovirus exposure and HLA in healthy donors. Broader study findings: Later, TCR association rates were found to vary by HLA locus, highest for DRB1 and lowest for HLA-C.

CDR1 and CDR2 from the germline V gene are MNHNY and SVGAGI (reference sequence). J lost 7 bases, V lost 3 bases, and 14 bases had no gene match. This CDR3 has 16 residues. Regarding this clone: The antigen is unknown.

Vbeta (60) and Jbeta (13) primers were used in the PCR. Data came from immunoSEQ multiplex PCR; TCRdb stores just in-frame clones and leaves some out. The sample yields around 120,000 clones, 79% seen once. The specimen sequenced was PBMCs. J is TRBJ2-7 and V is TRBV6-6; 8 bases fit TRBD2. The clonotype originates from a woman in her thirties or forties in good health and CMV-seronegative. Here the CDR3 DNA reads TGTGCCAGCAGTTATGGCGAAGAGCGGGGGAGGAATGAGCAGTACTTC. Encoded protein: CASSYGEERGRNEQYF.